The rows below give T cell receptor beta chains drawn from one sample of a study of OX40 agonist ivuxolimab in advanced cancers. Assay used: immunoSEQ multiplex PCR; TCRdb lists only in-frame clones, some missing. Among around 50,000 clones listed, 90% to 95% were seen once. Source: CD4+ or CD8+ T cells sorted from blood, taken in a trial of the OX40 agonist ivuxolimab. Every receptor here comes from an adult with an advanced solid tumor such as melanoma, head and neck, liver or kidney cancer. Both conserved end residues are part of each CDR3. A D gene is named only where the DNA matches it firmly. The size field is filled for only some rows; it gives once, few, many or a size class.

v_gene	j_gene	abundance	d_gene	CDR3nt	CDR3aa
TRBV6-5	TRBJ1-1	NA	NA	TGTGCCAGCAGTTACTCGATACAAGCTGAAGCTTTCTTT	CASSYSIQAEAFF
TRBV19	TRBJ2-3	NA	NA	TGTGCCAGTAGTTATCTCACGGGGGTTAGTAGCACAGATACGCAGTATTTT	CASSYLTGVSSTDTQYF
TRBV30	TRBJ2-1	NA	TRBD2	TGTGCCTGGGGTCAACGGGCGGGAGTAAGCAATGAGCAGTTCTTC	CAWGQRAGVSNEQFF
TRBV4-1	TRBJ2-7	NA	TRBD2	TGCGCCAGCAGCCAAGTCTGGGGGGGTACCTACGAGCAGTACTTC	CASSQVWGGTYEQYF
TRBV28	TRBJ2-1	NA	NA	TGTGCCAGCAGTTCGAGGACAGGGCCTAGCGGGCTTATCAATGAGCAGTTCTTC	CASSSRTGPSGLINEQFF
TRBV28	TRBJ2-5	NA	NA	TGTGCCAGCAGTTTTTCGGCAGGCTATGGGTGGCAAGAGACCCAGTACTTC	CASSFSAGYGWQETQYF
TRBV27	TRBJ2-7	NA	NA	TGTGCCAGCAGTCAAAGGGCCCCAAGCCGAGTCGAGCAGTACTTC	CASSQRAPSRVEQYF
TRBV7-2	TRBJ2-1	NA	NA	TGTGCCAGCACTCCCGGATATGGGTTTCAGTTCTTC	CASTPGYGFQFF
TRBV2	TRBJ2-3	NA	NA	TGTGCCAGTCCCCGGGGGCCCACAGATACGCAGTATTTT	CASPRGPTDTQYF
TRBV2	TRBJ1-6	NA	NA	TGTGCCAGCAGGCGGGGGCTTTACTATAATTCACCCCTCCACTTT	CASRRGLYYNSPLHF
TRBV30	TRBJ2-5	few	TRBD2	TGTGCCTGGACGGCCCTAGCGGGAGTGGAGACCCAGTACTTC	CAWTALAGVETQYF
TRBV19	TRBJ2-1	once	NA	TGTGCCAGTAGTATCCAAGGGGGAGGCAATGAGCAGTTCTTC	CASSIQGGGNEQFF
TRBV7-9	TRBJ2-5	NA	TRBD2	TGTGCCAGCAGCTCCCCGGGACTAGCGGGAGGGCAAGAGACCCAGTACTTC	CASSSPGLAGGQETQYF
TRBV5-6	TRBJ2-2	NA	NA	TGTGCCAGCAGCGGGGGGCATGTAAGCGCCGGGGAGCTGTTTTTT	CASSGGHVSAGELFF
TRBV11-2	TRBJ2-7	NA	TRBD1	TGTGCCAGCACAACTTCAGGGGACAGGAATCCCTCCTACGAGCAGTACTTC	CASTTSGDRNPSYEQYF
TRBV5-6	TRBJ2-1	few	NA	TGTGCCAGCAGCTTGGGGGGCCCAGGGGCCTACAATGAGCAGTTCTTC	CASSLGGPGAYNEQFF
TRBV5-4	TRBJ2-7	NA	NA	TGTGCCAGCAGCCCGGGTGCGGGTAGCGAGACCTACGAGCAGTACTTC	CASSPGAGSETYEQYF
TRBV19	TRBJ1-2	NA	NA	TGTGCCAGTACCACCCTTGGGAACCTTAACTATGGCTACACCTTC	CASTTLGNLNYGYTF
TRBV5-1	TRBJ2-1	NA	TRBD1	TGCGCCAGCAGCCTCCCCATTAAGGGACAGTACAATGAGCAGTTCTTC	CASSLPIKGQYNEQFF
TRBV4-1	TRBJ1-5	NA	NA	TGCGCCAGCAGCCAAGCGGCAGGGGACCAGCCCCAGCATTTT	CASSQAAGDQPQHF
TRBV7-9	TRBJ1-4	NA	NA	TGTGCCAGCAGCTTAGCAGCGGGCAATGAAAAACTGTTTTTT	CASSLAAGNEKLFF
TRBV28	TRBJ2-1	NA	TRBD2	TGTGCCAGCAGTTTAAGGGTCGGGAGCGGGACTTACAATGAGCAGTTCTTC	CASSLRVGSGTYNEQFF